This record concerns one TCR beta chain sequence. This clone was picked up one time. The target of this receptor is not known. The sample holds no much larger clone one base away, and base qualities are not on file. Trimming costs V 3 bases and J 5 bases, and their ends lie 7 bases apart. From the cysteine up to the phenylalanine, the CDR3 has a length of 12 residues. Of all the DNA, just the CDR3 is kept, 36 bases in frame from base 1. CDR1 and CDR2, looked up from the germline V gene, are MNHNS and SASEGT. TCRbeta CDR3 regions were amplified from genomic DNA using the immunoSEQ Assay, a bias-controlled multiplex PCR. On the study's bioinformatics: The number of nucleated cells in each sample was estimated from the amplification of reference gene primers within the assay. Sequence reads were collapsed and filtered to measure the absolute abundance of every unique TCRbeta CDR3 rearrangement. For each sample, productive Simpson clonality was calculated as the square root of Simpson's diversity index over productive rearrangements. Entries here come from immuneACCESS through TCRdb and include only in-frame sequences with V and J called. Some clones fail to appear in such tables; in the studies checked, an unresolved V gene covers under half of the shortfall, and the cause of the remainder is unknown. V and J calls and clone size are as listed in that table; D and trimming were resolved from the DNA. The sample table lists roughly 410,000 clones, around 91% of them with a count of one. About 1.4% of the sample goes to the ten largest clones.

The source of the sample is a study of blood T cell repertoires in COVID-19 (dated by TCRdb to 2020 to 2022). For the wider study: The collaborator samples originated in the United States, Italy and Spain and spanned the acute and convalescent phases of COVID-19. Subjects who had been exposed to COVID-19, were actively infected with it, or had recovered from it provided the deeply sampled blood TCRbeta repertoires that made up the dataset. A de-identified subject ID, COVID-19 status, age in years and sex were almost always included in the sample metadata. Where available, HLA class I and class II types were obtained from metadata supplied by the sample provider rather than from assay-based typing. The repertoires were released in a freely available public database intended as a resource for research on the immune response to SARS-CoV-2. The prospective study material was composed of cDNA or gDNA derived from T cells, B-cell-depleted T cells, or PBMCs. Samples were obtained from the ongoing ImmuneRACE study (first 160 participants) and from over 1,000 subjects provided by 6 global collaborators. Results the study describes overall, beyond this receptor: The quantity of clinical and demographic metadata differed by source and by participant and was supplied without curation.

One collaborating source in Seattle enrolled patients while the patients were actively infected and followed the patients over time throughout the course of disease. The collaborating institutions used their own protocols to collect whole blood in K2EDTA tubes. For TCRbeta analysis, collaborators shipped samples in one of three forms: frozen whole blood, isolated PBMCs, or DNA extracted from either of those sample types. The chain is encoded by TRBV6-1 joined to TRBJ1-2; the D gene identity is not certain. This TCR came from a woman in her thirties or forties with COVID-19, enrolled during active disease. Sequencing used peripheral blood. The sequenced DNA is TGTGCCAGCAGTGACCGCGCTTATGGCTACACCTTC. This is translated as CASSDRAYGYTF.